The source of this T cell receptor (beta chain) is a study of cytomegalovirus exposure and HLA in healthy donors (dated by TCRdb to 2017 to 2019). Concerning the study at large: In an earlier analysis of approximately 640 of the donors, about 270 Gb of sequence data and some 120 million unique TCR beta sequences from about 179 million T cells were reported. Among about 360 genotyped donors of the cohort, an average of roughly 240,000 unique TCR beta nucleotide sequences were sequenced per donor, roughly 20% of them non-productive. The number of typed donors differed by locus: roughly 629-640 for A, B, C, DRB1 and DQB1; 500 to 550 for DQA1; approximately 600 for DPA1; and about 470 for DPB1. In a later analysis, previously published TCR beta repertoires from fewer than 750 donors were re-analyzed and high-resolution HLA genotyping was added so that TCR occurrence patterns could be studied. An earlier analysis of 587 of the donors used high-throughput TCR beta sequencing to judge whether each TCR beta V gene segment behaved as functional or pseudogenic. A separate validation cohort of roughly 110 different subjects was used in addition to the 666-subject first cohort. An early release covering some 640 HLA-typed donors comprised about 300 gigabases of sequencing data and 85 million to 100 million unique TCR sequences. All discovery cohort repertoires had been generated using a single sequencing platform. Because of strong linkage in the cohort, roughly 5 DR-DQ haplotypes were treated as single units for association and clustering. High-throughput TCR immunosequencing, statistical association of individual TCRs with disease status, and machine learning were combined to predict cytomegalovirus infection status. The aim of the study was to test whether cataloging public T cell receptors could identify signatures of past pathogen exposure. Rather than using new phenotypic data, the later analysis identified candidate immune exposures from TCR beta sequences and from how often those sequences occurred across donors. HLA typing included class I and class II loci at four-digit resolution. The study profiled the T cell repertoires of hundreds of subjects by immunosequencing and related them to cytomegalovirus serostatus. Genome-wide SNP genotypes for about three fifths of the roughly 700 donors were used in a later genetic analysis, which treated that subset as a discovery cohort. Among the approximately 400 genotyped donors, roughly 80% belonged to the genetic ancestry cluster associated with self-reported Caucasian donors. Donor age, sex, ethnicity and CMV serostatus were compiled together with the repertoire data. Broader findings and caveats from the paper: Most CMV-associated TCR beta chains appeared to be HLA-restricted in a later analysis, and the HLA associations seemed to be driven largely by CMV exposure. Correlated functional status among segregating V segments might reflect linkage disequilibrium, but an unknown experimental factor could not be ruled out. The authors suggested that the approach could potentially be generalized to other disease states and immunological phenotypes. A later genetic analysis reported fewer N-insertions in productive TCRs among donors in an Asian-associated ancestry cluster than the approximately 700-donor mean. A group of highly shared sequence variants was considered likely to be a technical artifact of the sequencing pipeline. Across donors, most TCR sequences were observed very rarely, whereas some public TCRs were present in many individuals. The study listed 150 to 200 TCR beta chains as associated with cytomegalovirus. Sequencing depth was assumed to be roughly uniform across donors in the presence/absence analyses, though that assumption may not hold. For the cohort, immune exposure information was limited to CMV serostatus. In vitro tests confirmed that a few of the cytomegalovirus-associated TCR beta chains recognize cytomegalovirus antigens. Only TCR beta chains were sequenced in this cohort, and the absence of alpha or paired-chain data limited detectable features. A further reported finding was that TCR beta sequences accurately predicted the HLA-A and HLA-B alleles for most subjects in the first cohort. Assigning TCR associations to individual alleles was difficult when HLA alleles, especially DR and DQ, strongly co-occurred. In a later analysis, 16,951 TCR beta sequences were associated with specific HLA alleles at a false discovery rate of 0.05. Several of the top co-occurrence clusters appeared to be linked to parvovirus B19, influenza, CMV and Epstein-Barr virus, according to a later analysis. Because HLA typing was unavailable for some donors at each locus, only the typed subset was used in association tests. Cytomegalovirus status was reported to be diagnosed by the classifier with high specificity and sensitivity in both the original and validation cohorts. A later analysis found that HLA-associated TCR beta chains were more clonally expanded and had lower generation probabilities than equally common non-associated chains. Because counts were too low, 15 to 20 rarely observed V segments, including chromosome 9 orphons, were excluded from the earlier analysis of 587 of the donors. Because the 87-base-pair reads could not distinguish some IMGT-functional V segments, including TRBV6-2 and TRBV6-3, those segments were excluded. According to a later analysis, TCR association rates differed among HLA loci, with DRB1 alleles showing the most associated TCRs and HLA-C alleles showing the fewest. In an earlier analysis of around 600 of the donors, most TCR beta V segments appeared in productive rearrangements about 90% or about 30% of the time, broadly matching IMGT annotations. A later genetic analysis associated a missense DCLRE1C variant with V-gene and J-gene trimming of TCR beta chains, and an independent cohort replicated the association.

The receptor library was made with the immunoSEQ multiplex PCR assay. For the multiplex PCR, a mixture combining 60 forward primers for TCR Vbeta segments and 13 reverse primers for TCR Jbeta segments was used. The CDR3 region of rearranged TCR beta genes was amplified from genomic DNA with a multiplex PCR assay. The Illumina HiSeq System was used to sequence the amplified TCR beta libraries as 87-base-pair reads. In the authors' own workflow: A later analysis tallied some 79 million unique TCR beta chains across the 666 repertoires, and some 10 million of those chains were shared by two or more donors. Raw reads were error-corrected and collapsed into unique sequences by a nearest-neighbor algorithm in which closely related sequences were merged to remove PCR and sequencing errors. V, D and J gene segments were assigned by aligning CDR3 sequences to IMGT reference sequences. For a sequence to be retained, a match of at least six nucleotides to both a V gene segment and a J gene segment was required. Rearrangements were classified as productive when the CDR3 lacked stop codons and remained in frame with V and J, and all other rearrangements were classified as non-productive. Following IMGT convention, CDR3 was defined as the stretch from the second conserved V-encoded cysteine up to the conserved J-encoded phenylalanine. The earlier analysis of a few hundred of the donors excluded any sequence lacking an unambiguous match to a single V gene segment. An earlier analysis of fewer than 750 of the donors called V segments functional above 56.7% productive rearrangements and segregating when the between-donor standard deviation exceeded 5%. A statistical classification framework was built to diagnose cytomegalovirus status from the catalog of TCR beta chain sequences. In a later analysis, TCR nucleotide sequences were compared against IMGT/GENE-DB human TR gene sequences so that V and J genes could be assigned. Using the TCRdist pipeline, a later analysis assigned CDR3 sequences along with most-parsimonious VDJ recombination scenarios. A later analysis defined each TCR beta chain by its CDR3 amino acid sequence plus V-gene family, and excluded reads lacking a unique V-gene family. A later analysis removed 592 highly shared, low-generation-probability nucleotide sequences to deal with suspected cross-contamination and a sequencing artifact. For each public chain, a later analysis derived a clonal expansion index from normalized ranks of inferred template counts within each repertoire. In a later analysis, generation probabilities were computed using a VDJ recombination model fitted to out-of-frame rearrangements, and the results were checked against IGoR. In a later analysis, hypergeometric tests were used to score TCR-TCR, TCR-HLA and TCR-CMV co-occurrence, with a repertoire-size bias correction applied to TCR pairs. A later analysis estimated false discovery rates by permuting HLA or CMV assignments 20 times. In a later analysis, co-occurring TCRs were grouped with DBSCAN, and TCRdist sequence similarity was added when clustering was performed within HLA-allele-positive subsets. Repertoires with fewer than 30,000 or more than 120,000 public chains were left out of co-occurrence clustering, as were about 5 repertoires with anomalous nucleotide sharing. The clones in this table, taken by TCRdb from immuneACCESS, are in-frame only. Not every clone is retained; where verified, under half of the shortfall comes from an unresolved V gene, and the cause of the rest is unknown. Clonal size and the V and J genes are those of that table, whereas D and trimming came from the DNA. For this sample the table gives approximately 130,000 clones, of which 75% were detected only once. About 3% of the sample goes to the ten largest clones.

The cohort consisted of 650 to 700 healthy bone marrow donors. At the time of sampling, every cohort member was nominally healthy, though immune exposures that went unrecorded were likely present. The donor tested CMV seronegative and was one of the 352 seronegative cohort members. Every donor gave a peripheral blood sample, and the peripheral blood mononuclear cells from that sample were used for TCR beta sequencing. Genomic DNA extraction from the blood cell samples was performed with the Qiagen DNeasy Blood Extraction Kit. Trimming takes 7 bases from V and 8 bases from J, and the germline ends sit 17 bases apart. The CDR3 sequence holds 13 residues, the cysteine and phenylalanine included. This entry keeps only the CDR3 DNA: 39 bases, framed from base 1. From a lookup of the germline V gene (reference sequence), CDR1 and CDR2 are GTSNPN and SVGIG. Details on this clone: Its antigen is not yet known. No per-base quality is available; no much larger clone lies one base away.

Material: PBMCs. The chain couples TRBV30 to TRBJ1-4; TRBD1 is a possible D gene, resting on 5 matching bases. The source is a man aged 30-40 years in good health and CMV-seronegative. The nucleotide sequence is TGTGCCTTGACATTCAGGGTGGGCGAAAAACTGTTTTTT. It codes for CALTFRVGEKLFF.